This record looks at one T cell receptor beta chain sequence and its context. This entry is derived from a study of shared clonotypes between healthy human individuals. Method: immunoSEQ multiplex PCR; TCRdb's copy keeps in-frame clones and lacks some. The table lists some 700,000 clones, 90% of them singletons. The CDR3 sequence is 15 residues long. Trimming left V 3 bases short and J 5 bases short, with 16 bases between. The germline V gene encodes CDR1 MRHNA and CDR2 SNTAGT. This TCR was recovered from a man younger than 35 in good health. Some clones in this sample may be carry-over from other donors' samples. The sequenced sample was memory CD8+ T cells from PBMCs. Subset described: CD45RO+ cells pooled with CCR7-negative TemRA cells. The chain uses TRBV6-4 and TRBJ1-2; a weak D match, TRBD1 (6 bases). The CDR3 sequence is CASSERQDTIYGYTF. The DNA for the CDR3 is TGTGCCAGCAGTGAGCGACAGGACACAATTTATGGCTACACCTTC.